This T cell receptor (beta chain) was obtained from a study of blood T cell repertoires in COVID-19. Germline V gene data show CDR1 as MNHNY and CDR2 as SVGAGI (reference sequence). The V gene end was trimmed by 5 bases and the J gene end by 3 bases; junction bases not matched to a gene: 2. CDR3 size: 13 residues. Profiled with immunoSEQ multiplex PCR; TCRdb holds only in-frame clones, not every one. This sample has more than 200,000 clones, with roughly 84% found just once. The chain couples TRBV6-6 to TRBJ1-1; 8 bases map to TRBD1. The TCR was taken from a woman between 40 and 50 years old with active or convalescent COVID-19. The sample taken for sequencing was peripheral blood. The CDR3 sequence is CASSGQGHTEAFF. The CDR3 nucleotides read TGTGCCAGCAGTGGACAGGGTCACACTGAAGCTTTCTTT.